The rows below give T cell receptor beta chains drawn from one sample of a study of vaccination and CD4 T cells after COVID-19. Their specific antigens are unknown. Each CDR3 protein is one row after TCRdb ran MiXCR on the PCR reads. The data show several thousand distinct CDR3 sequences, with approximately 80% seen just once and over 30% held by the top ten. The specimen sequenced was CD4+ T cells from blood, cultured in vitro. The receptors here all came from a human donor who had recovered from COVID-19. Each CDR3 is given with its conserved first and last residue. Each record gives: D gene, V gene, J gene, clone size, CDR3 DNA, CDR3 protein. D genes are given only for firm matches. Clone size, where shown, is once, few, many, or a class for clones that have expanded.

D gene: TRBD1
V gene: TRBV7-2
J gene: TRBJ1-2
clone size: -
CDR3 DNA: TGTGCCAGCAGCTTCCAGGGGGCGCAGGGCTACACCTTC
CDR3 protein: CASSFQGAQGYTF

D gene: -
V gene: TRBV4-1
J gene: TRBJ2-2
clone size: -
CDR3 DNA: TGCGCCAGCAGCCAGGGTCCCCTGCGAAGGGGGGGCCTGGACACCGGGGAGCTGTTTTTT
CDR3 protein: CASSQGPLRRGGLDTGELFF

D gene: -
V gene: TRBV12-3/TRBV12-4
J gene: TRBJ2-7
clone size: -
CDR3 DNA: TGTGCCAGCAGTTTGATTTGGGGGCCCTCCTCCTACGAGCAGTACTTC
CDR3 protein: CASSLIWGPSSYEQYF

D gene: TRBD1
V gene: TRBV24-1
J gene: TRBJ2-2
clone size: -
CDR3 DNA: TGTGCCACCAGTGACCCGAGGACAGGCGACACCGGGGAGCTGTTTTTT
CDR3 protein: CATSDPRTGDTGELFF

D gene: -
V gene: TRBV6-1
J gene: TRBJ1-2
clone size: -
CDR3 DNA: TGTGCCAGCAGACCTCCTCTGTCGGGGACCAACTATGGCTACACCTTC
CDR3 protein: CASRPPLSGTNYGYTF

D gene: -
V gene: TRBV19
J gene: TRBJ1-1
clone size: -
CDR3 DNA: TGTGCCAGTAGTATGGACCGGGACACTGAAGCTTTCTTT
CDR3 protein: CASSMDRDTEAFF

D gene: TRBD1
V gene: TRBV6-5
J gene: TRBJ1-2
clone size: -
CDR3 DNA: TGTGCCAGCAGTTACTCAGGGGGCTCCTCCTATGGCTACACCTTC
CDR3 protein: CASSYSGGSSYGYTF

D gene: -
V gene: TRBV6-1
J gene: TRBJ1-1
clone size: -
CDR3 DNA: TGTGCCAGCAGCTTCCCCTCGGGGACCCGCTTCTTT
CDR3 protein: CASSFPSGTRFF

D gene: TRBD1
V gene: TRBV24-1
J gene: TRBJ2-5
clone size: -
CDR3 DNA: TGTGCCACCGGCGGACAGGGGATTTGGCAAGAGACCCAGTACTTC
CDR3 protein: CATGGQGIWQETQYF

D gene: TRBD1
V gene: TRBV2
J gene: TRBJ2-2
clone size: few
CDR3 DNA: TGTGCCAGCGGCACAGGGGTCGTCGGGGAGCTGTTTTTT
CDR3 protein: CASGTGVVGELFF

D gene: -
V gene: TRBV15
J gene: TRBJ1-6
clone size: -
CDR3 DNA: TGTGCCACCAATCGGGACTCCTATAATTCACCCCTCCACTTT
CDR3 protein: CATNRDSYNSPLHF

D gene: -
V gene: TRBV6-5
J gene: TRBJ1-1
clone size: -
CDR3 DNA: TGTGCCAGCAGTTACTTCGGGTTAGGGGATACTGAAGCTTTCTTT
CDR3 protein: CASSYFGLGDTEAFF

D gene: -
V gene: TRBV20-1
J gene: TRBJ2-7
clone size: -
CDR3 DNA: TGCAGTGCCGAGCGCCGTTCCTACGAGCAGTACTTC
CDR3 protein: CSAERRSYEQYF

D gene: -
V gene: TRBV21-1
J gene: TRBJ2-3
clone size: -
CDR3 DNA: TGTGCCAGCAGCAAAATAGGACTAGCGGGGGGGTATACGCAGTATTTT
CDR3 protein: CASSKIGLAGGYTQYF

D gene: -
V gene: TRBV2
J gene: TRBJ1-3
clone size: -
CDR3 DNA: TGTGCCAGGAAGGGCTCTGGAAACACCATATATTTT
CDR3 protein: CARKGSGNTIYF

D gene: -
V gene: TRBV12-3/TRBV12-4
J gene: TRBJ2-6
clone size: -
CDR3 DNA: TGTGCCAGCAAAAGGAGCTCTGGGGCCAACGTCCTGACTTTC
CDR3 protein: CASKRSSGANVLTF

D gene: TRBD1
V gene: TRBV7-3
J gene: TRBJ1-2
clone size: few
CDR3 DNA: TGTGCCAGCAGCTTAGGAAGAGACAGGGGTGGAGGGGCCTATGGCTACACCTTC
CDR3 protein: CASSLGRDRGGGAYGYTF

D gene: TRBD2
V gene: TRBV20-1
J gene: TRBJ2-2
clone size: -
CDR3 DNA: TGCAGTGCTAGAGATTTAGAGCGGGGGCCGAACACCGGGGAGCTGTTTTTT
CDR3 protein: CSARDLERGPNTGELFF

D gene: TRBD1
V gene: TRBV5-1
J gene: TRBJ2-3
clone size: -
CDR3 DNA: TGCGCCAGCAGCTTGGAGTGGACAGGGGACAGAGATACGCAGTATTTT
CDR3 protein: CASSLEWTGDRDTQYF

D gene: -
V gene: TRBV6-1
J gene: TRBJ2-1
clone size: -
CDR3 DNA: TGTGCCAGCAGCCCGGGCGGGATGGGTGAGCAGTTCTTC
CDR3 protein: CASSPGGMGEQFF

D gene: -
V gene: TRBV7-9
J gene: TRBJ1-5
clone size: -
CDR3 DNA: TGTGCCAGCAGCTTCGAGGGAGGGGGCAATCAGCCCCAGCATTTT
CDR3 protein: CASSFEGGGNQPQHF

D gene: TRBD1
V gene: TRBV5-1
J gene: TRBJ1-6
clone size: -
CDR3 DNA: TGCGCCAGCACACCTCAGGGGGGCTGGAATTCACCCCTCCACTTT
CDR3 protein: CASTPQGGWNSPLHF

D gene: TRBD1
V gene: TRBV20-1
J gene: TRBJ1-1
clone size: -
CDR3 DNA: TGCAGTGCTAGTCGGACAGGGAACACTGAAGCTTTCTTT
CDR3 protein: CSASRTGNTEAFF

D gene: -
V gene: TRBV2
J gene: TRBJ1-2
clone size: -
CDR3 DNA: TGTGCCAGCAGTGAGGGCAGGAGCATCTATGGCTACACCTTC
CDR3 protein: CASSEGRSIYGYTF

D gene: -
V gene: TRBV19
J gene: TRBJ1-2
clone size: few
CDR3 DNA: TGTGCCAGTAGTCGCAGGGATTTTAACTATGGCTACACCTTC
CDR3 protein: CASSRRDFNYGYTF

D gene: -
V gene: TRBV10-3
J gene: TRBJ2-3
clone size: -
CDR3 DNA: TGTGCCATCAAGAGTTCCTTTGATGCAGATACGCAGTATTTT
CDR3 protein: CAIKSSFDADTQYF

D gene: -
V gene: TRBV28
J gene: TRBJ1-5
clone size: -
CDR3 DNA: TGTGCCAGCACCCATCGCGGTCAGGTTCAGCCCCAGCATTTT
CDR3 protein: CASTHRGQVQPQHF

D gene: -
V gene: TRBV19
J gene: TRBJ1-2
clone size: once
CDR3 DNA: TGTGCCAGTAGTCCTACGACAGGAGCCCGCTATGGCTACACCTTC
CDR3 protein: CASSPTTGARYGYTF

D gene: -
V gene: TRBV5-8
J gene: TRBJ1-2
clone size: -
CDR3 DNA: TGTGCCAGCAGCTCGCCCAGCAGGGCCTATGGCTACACCTTC
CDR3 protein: CASSSPSRAYGYTF

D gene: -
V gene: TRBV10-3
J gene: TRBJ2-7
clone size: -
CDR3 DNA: TGTGCCGTTTTGATCAGAGGAGGATACGAGCAGTACTTC
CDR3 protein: CAVLIRGGYEQYF

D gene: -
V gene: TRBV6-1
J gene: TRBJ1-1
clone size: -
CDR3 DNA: TGTGCCAGCAGTGTCAGGGTGAACACTGAAGCTTTCTTT
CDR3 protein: CASSVRVNTEAFF

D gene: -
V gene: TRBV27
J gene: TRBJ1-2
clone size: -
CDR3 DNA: TGTGCCAGCAGTTTATCCCCCACTAACTATGGCTACACCTTC
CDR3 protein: CASSLSPTNYGYTF

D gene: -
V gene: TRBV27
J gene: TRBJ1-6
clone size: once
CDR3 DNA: TGTGCCAGCAGTCTAGGCCGGGCAAATTCACCCCTCCACTTT
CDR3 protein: CASSLGRANSPLHF

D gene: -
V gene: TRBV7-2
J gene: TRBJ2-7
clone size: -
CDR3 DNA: TGTGCCAGCAGCTTAGGGGGTCTTCCTTCCTACGAGCAGTACTTC
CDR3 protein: CASSLGGLPSYEQYF

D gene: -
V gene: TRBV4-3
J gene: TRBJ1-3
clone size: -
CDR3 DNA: TGCGCCAGCAGCCCACCAAATGGAAACACCATATATTTT
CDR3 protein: CASSPPNGNTIYF

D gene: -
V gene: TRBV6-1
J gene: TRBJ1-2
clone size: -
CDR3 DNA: TGTGCCAGCAGGGAGGGCCCAGGACAGTTCAGGGACACCTTC
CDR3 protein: CASREGPGQFRDTF

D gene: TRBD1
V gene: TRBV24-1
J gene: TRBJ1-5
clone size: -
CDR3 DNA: TGTGCCACCGGACCGACAGGGAGCGATCAGCCCCAGCATTTT
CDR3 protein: CATGPTGSDQPQHF

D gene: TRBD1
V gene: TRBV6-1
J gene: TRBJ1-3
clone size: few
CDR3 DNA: TGTGCCAGCAGGGGGGGATGGGGACAGGGGTCGGATGGAAACACCATATATTTT
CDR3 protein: CASRGGWGQGSDGNTIYF

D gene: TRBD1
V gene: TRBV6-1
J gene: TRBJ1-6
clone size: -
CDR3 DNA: TGTGCCAGTCACAGGGGGGATAATTCACCCCTCCACTTT
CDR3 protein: CASHRGDNSPLHF

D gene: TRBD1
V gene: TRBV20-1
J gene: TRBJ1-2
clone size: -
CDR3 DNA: TGCAGTGCTCCACTGACAGGGGGCGGAGGCTACACCTTC
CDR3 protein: CSAPLTGGGGYTF

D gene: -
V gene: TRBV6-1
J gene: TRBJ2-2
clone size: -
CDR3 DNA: TGTGCCAGCAGACTGGAGGACGGGGAGCTGTTTTTT
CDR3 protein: CASRLEDGELFF

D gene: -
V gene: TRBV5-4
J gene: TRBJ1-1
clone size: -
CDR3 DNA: TGTGCCAGCAGCCCGCGGGGGGGCGGCGGAGGGGCGAACACTGAAGCTTTCTTT
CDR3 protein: CASSPRGGGGGANTEAFF

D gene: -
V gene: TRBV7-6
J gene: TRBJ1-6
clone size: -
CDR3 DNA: TGTGCCAGCAGCTTAGCACCAGGGGCCAATTCACCCCTCCACTTT
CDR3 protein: CASSLAPGANSPLHF

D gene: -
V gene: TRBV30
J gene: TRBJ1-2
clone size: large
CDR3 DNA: TGTGCCTGGAGTGTCCGGGGGCAACCCTATGGCTACACCTTC
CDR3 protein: CAWSVRGQPYGYTF

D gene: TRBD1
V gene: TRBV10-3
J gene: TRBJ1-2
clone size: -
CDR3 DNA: TGTGCCATCAGTGAAGGGACAGTTTATGGCTACACCTTC
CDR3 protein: CAISEGTVYGYTF

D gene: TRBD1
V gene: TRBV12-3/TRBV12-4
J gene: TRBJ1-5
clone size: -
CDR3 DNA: TGTGCCAGCAAGATAGGGGGCATGCCCCAGCATTTT
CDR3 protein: CASKIGGMPQHF

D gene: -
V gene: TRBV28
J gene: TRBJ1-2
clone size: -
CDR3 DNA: TGTGCCAGCAGTTTATCCCTGGGAGCAAACTATGGCTACACCTTC
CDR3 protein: CASSLSLGANYGYTF

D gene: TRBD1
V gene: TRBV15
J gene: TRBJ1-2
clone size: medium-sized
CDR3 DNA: TGTGCCACCAGCAGACCCGGGACAGGGAGCTATGGCTACACCTTC
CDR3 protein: CATSRPGTGSYGYTF

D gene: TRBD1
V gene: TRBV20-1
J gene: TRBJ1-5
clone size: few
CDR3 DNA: TGCAGTGCCCAAACCGGGACAGTTAGCAATCAGCCCCAGCATTTT
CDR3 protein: CSAQTGTVSNQPQHF

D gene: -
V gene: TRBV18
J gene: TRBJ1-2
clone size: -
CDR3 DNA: TGTGCCAGCTCACCCGATCCCAGGGAGACTCATGGCTACACCTTC
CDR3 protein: CASSPDPRETHGYTF

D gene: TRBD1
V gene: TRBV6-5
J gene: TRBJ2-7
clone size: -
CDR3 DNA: TGTGCCAGCAGTTACCCGGGACAGGGGGACCACGAGCAGTACTTC
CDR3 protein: CASSYPGQGDHEQYF

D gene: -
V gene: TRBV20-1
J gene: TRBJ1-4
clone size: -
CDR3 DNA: TGCAGTGCTAGTCGTCCTGGGGGGAATGAAAAACTGTTTTTT
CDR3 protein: CSASRPGGNEKLFF

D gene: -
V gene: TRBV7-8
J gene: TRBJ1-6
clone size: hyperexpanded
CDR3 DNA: TGTGCCAGCAGCTTAGCGAGTATCGGGACAAAGTCACCCCTCCACTTT
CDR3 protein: CASSLASIGTKSPLHF

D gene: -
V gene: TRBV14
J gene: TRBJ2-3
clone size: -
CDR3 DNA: TGTGCCAGCAGCCAAGGAAGGACGCAGTATTTT
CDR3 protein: CASSQGRTQYF

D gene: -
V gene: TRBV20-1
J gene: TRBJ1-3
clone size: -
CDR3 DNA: TGCAGTGCCGTCCGGACCGCGGGAAACACCATATATTTT
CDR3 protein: CSAVRTAGNTIYF